One sample yielded the 29 T cell receptor beta chains listed below, sequenced in a study of human T cells and chemical hapten exposure. TCRdb independently ran MiXCR on the RACE reads; one entry per CDR3 protein. Of 110,000 to 150,000 distinct CDR3 sequences listed, about 11% are singletons. Sample time point: patch test 2, 6 weeks after DPC sensitization. Treatment denoted: therapeutic diphenylcyclopropenone sensitization with weekly scalp DPC. This specimen was whole blood, taken in connection with sensitization to the hapten diphenylcyclopropenone (DPC). These receptors were taken from a woman in her fifties or sixties with alopecia areata. Some clones in this sample may be carry-over from other donors' samples.

The sample holds a few counts of this clonotype. The chain links TRBV3-2 to TRBJ2-3; the D segment call TRBD1 is taken from the table without a DNA check. TRBV3-2 counts as a pseudogene. The CDR3 contains 15 residues. The CDR3 protein is CASPPRGSAPDTQYF. Written as DNA, the CDR3 is TGTGCCAGCCCCCCCCGGGGTTCCGCCCCAGATACGCAGTATTTT.

In this sample, this clonotype turned up a few times. The V and J genes are TRBV6-2 or TRBV6-3 and TRBJ2-3, with 13 bases identical to TRBD2. V lost 7 bases, J lost 7 bases, and 11 bases stayed unmatched. This CDR3 region has 16 residues. Germline V lookup: CDR1 MNHEY, CDR2 SVGEGT. The CDR3 loop is CASTIGTSGNSYTQYF. In DNA form, the CDR3 reads TGTGCCAGCACCATTGGGACTAGCGGGAACAGTTATACGCAGTATTTT.

For the CDR3, the DNA is TGTGCCAGCAGAATCCAGGGGGCTCTCTCCTATAATTCACCCCTCCACTTT. This translates into CASRIQGALSYNSPLHF. This chain uses TRBV11-2 with TRBJ1-6; TRBD1 agrees at 8 bases. Trimming at V came to 6 bases and at J to 0 bases, leaving 7 bases not matched to a gene. This CDR3 comprises 17 residues. From germline, CDR1 is SGHAT and CDR2 FQNNGV. The full variable domain, in which reference TRBV11-2 and TRBJ1-6 provide the parts outside the CDR3, is EAGVAQSPRYKIIEKRQSVAFWCNPISGHATLYWYQQILGQGPKLLIQFQNNGVVDDSQLPKDRFSAERLKGVDSTLKIQPAKLEDSAVYLCASRIQGALSYNSPLHFGNGTRLTVT.

In its sample, this clonotype was seen a few times. This sequence joins TRBV5-4 and TRBJ2-1; 9 positions match TRBD1. Germline CDR1 SGHNT, CDR2 YYREEE (reference sequence). The CDR3 consists of 13 residues. With V trimmed by 5 bases and J by 8 bases, 5 bases remained unmatched. The CDR3 loop reads CASSQQGADEQFF. The CDR3 nucleotides read TGTGCCAGCAGTCAACAGGGGGCGGATGAGCAGTTCTTC.

The CDR3 region is CASTQDRWYNTGELFF. CDR3 in DNA: TGTGCCAGCACCCAGGACCGATGGTACAACACCGGGGAGCTGTTTTTT. The chain links TRBV3-1 to TRBJ2-2; D not resolved. Looked up from germline, CDR1 is LGHDT and CDR2 is YNNKEL (reference sequence). V lost 7 bases and J lost 2, with 17 bases in between. This CDR3 comprises 16 residues.

This clonotype was recorded a few times. V and J are TRBV14 and TRBJ2-2; D not resolved. CDR1 and CDR2 (germline): SGHDN, FVKESK. The V and J ends lost 1 base and 3 bases respectively, with 9 bases between them. The CDR3 length is 15 residues. The DNA of the CDR3 is TGTGCCAGCAGCCAAGTACCGACTTACACCGGGGAGCTGTTTTTT. It is translated as CASSQVPTYTGELFF.

This sequence joins TRBV29-1 and TRBJ2-7; D is ambiguous. The CDR3 runs to 12 residues. V lost 4 bases and J 2 bases, leaving 9 bases between the germline ends. CDR1 is SQVTM, CDR2 ANQGSEA, per germline. DNA of the CDR3: TGCAGCGTTGGGCCAGGAACCTACGAGCAGTACTTC. Amino acid sequence: CSVGPGTYEQYF.

The gene calls are TRBV9 and TRBJ2-7; no clear D. Germline V gene sequence: CDR1 SGDLS, CDR2 YYNGEE. The CDR3 is 14 residues long. The V and J ends lost 4 bases and 7 bases respectively, with 18 bases between them. In nucleotides, the CDR3 is TGTGCCAGCAGCCAGAGAAACTATGAAGGGGAGCAGTACTTC. Translating it yields CASSQRNYEGEQYF.

In its sample, this clonotype was seen many times. This rearrangement joins TRBV11-3 to TRBJ2-2; 7 positions match TRBD2. CDR1 and CDR2 from the germline V gene are SGHNT and YENEEA. CDR3 length: 13 residues. V was pared by 6 bases and J by 4 bases, with 2 bases of the junction left unmatched. CDR3 DNA sequence: TGTGCCAGCAGTTGGGAGGGCACCGGGGAGCTGTTTTTT. Translation gives CASSWEGTGELFF. Combining the CDR3 with reference TRBV11-3 and TRBJ2-2 gives the whole variable domain EAGVVQSPRYKIIEKKQPVAFWCNPISGHNTLYWYLQNLGQGPELLIRYENEEAVDDSQLPKDRFSAERLKGVDSTLKIQPAELGDSAVYLCASSWEGTGELFFGEGSRLTVL.

This clonotype was counted between two and nine times. The V call is TRBV9, the J call TRBJ2-1; D not resolved. Between the trimmed V and J ends, which lost 0 bases and 4 bases, there was a span of 8 bases. The CDR3 consists of 14 residues. Germline assignment: CDR1 SGDLS and CDR2 YYNGEE. The CDR3 protein is CASSVVEVYNEQFF. CDR3 DNA: TGTGCCAGCAGCGTAGTCGAGGTATACAATGAGCAGTTCTTC.

Only a few counts were recorded for this clonotype. V gene TRBV7-6 combines with J gene TRBJ2-1; 10 bases line up with TRBD2. Germline V gives CDR1 SGHVS, CDR2 FNYEAQ. The CDR3 loop spans 16 amino acids. After removal of 2 bases from V and 6 bases from J, the junction contained 7 bases not matched to a gene. The CDR3 sequence: CASSLTSSGSTNEQFF. CDR3 nucleotides: TGTGCCAGCAGCTTAACATCTAGCGGGAGTACCAATGAGCAGTTCTTC.

V and J are TRBV11-2 and TRBJ2-1, with 8 positions matching TRBD2. The V gene end was trimmed by 4 bases and the J gene end by 2 bases; junction bases not matched to a gene: 4. The CDR3 spans 15 residues. CDR1 and CDR2 from the germline V gene are SGHAT and FQNNGV. In DNA form, the CDR3 reads TGTGCCAGCAGCTCTTTTAGCGGGGCCTACAATGAGCAGTTCTTC. This translates into CASSSFSGAYNEQFF.

Only a few counts were recorded for this clonotype. J is TRBJ1-3 and V is TRBV2; 7 bases map to TRBD1. CDR1 and CDR2 from the germline V gene are SNHLY and FYNNEI. The CDR3 loop spans 15 amino acids. V dropped 6 bases and J dropped 0; count of bases not matched to a gene: 5. The CDR3: CASRTNRGSGNTIYF. The CDR3 DNA reads as TGTGCCAGCAGGACCAACAGGGGCTCTGGAAACACCATATATTTT.

The rearrangement joins TRBV6-5 to TRBJ2-6; D is unresolved. The V gene lost 4 bases and the J gene lost 4 bases, with 17 bases spanning the gap. Germline V gene lookup returns CDR1 MNHEY and CDR2 SVGAGI. The CDR3 contains 17 residues. The CDR3 loop reads CASSFRADARGANVLTF. CDR3 in DNA: TGTGCCAGCAGTTTCCGGGCCGACGCGAGAGGGGCCAACGTCCTGACTTTC.

Comment on this clonotype: The junction departs from germline at one end; a sequencing error may be responsible. V is TRBV7-3 and J is TRBJ2-7; D possibly corresponds to TRBD2 (6 bases). This CDR3 is 13 amino acids long. Germline V gene sequence: CDR1 SGHTA, CDR2 FQGTGA. The CDR3 protein is CASSRGAGYEQNF. The CDR3 bases are TGTGCCAGCAGTCGCGGGGCCGGCTACGAGCAGAACTTC.

The genes are TRBV11-3 and TRBJ2-7; TRBD2 matches 10 bases. The V gene's germline CDR1 is SGHNT and CDR2 YENEEA. Germline trimming cut 3 bases from V and 6 bases from J; bases unmatched to any gene: 2. This CDR3 is 13 amino acids long. CDR3 sequence: CASSFTSGTEQYF. In DNA, the CDR3 is TGTGCCAGCAGCTTCACTAGCGGGACCGAGCAGTACTTC.

CDR3 nucleotide sequence: TGTGCCAGCAGTTATCCCCTGAGGGGCAATGAGCAGTTCTTC. As protein: CASSYPLRGNEQFF. The gene calls are TRBV6-2 or TRBV6-3 and TRBJ2-1; D tentatively fits TRBD1 or TRBD2 (5 bases each). Trimming left V 3 bases short and J 6 bases short, with 12 bases between. This CDR3 has 14 amino acids. Germline V gene data show CDR1 as MNHEY and CDR2 as SVGEGT.

A few counts support this clonotype. The chain has TRBV6-2 or TRBV6-3 and TRBJ2-7, with 7 bases matching TRBD2. V lost 2 bases and J lost 1; bases outside the gene matches: 5. Germline V gene lookup returns CDR1 MNHEY and CDR2 SVGEGT. The CDR3 contains 15 residues. CDR3 sequence (DNA): TGTGCCAGCAGTTACGTGGCTAGCGGATCCTACGAGCAGTACTTC. Amino acid sequence: CASSYVASGSYEQYF.

In its sample, this clonotype was seen a few times. The genes are TRBV9 and TRBJ2-7; 12 nucleotides align to TRBD2. Germline CDR1 SGDLS, CDR2 YYNGEE. The V gene end was trimmed by 0 bases and the J gene end by 1 base; junction bases not matched to a gene: 8. This CDR3 has 18 amino acids. The CDR3 loop reads CASSVGVGLAGPSYEQYF. The CDR3 DNA sequence: TGTGCCAGCAGCGTAGGGGTTGGACTAGCGGGACCTTCCTACGAGCAGTACTTC.

V gene TRBV4-1 combines with J gene TRBJ2-3; 7 positions match TRBD2. Per germline, CDR1 MGHRA and CDR2 YSYEKL. With V trimmed by 4 bases and J by 2 bases, 6 bases remained unmatched. The CDR3 sequence is 15 residues long. The CDR3 sequence is CASSLGLAVTDTQYF. The CDR3, as DNA: TGCGCCAGCAGCCTCGGCCTAGCGGTCACAGATACGCAGTATTTT.

A remark on this clonotype: With a much larger clone just one base away, this may be a read error. The chain uses TRBV28 and TRBJ2-7; 9 nucleotides line up with TRBD2. This CDR3 comprises 16 residues. In germline, CDR1 is MDHEN, CDR2 SYDVKM. CDR3 protein: CASSLFLAGDVYEQNF. CDR3 DNA sequence: TGTGCCAGCAGTTTATTTTTAGCGGGAGATGTCTACGAGCAGAACTTC.

This clonotype was observed a handful of times. The chain combines TRBV12-3 or TRBV12-4 with TRBJ2-4, with 8 bases matching TRBD2. V trimming: 7 bases; J trimming: 6 bases; junction bases outside the gene matches: 11. CDR3 length: 15 residues. The CDR3 sequence is CASTLGTRDGNIQYF. CDR3 in DNA: TGTGCCAGCACCCTCGGGACTAGGGACGGAAACATTCAGTACTTC.

This clonotype was detected only a few times. The chain joins TRBV21-1 to TRBJ2-1; the table names TRBD2, a call not compared with the DNA. TRBV21-1 is a pseudogene segment. This CDR3 contains 21 residues. DNA of the CDR3: TGTGCCAGCAGCAAAGCAGGGACTAGCGGGAGAACAGGGGTGGACTACAATGAGCAGTTCTTC. It is translated as CASSKAGTSGRTGVDYNEQFF.

The rearrangement links TRBV3-1 to TRBJ2-3, with 13 bases fitting TRBD2. With V trimmed by 4 bases and J by 6 bases, 1 base remained unmatched. CDR3 length: 14 amino acids. In germline, CDR1 is LGHDT, CDR2 YNNKEL (reference sequence). This CDR3 reads CASSRTSGSDTQYF. The CDR3 nucleotides read TGTGCCAGCAGCCGGACTAGCGGGAGTGATACGCAGTATTTT.

The CDR3 here is CASSLEGGAGQPQHF. DNA for the CDR3: TGTGCCAGCAGCTTAGAGGGTGGGGCGGGTCAGCCCCAGCATTTT. The V gene is TRBV7-2, the J gene TRBJ1-5; D perhaps matches TRBD1 (5 bases). CDR1 and CDR2 from the germline V gene are SGHTA and FQGNSA. Between the trimmed V and J ends, which lost 1 base and 6 bases, there was a span of 13 bases. CDR3 size: 15 residues.

V is TRBV12-3 or TRBV12-4 and J is TRBJ2-7; tentative D call: TRBD1 (6 bases). The length of the CDR3 is 13 residues. Trimming removed 5 bases from V and 7 bases from J, with 15 bases in between. The CDR3 bases are TGTGCCAGCAGTACTCACAGGGATGGTGAGCAGTACTTC. Its protein is CASSTHRDGEQYF.

The sample holds a few counts of this clonotype. J is TRBJ2-7 and V is TRBV5-1; weak D call: TRBD1 (6 bases). The CDR3 runs 15 residues. The V end lost 4 bases, the J end lost 4 bases, and 18 bases lay between the germline ends. The germline V gene encodes CDR1 SGHRS and CDR2 YFSETQ. The CDR3 region is CASSARTAPPYEQYF. The DNA of the CDR3 is TGCGCCAGCAGCGCTCGGACAGCTCCACCTTACGAGCAGTACTTC.

V gene TRBV6-1 combines with J gene TRBJ2-3; D not resolved. This CDR3 has 12 amino acids. Trimming stripped 7 bases from V and 10 bases from J, with 15 bases between. The V gene's germline CDR1 is MNHNS and CDR2 SASEGT. The CDR3 bases are TGTGCCAGCAATTCGATATTGGATTCGCAGTATTTT. Its translation is CASNSILDSQYF.

The CDR3 here is CATSESGMYEQYF. CDR3 DNA sequence: TGTGCCACCAGTGAATCAGGGATGTACGAGCAGTACTTC. The rearrangement joins TRBV24-1 to TRBJ2-7, with D tentatively TRBD1 (5 bases). Germline assignment: CDR1 KGHDR and CDR2 SFDVKD. The CDR3 is made up of 13 amino acids. V was trimmed by 4 bases and J by 4 bases, leaving 10 bases between them.